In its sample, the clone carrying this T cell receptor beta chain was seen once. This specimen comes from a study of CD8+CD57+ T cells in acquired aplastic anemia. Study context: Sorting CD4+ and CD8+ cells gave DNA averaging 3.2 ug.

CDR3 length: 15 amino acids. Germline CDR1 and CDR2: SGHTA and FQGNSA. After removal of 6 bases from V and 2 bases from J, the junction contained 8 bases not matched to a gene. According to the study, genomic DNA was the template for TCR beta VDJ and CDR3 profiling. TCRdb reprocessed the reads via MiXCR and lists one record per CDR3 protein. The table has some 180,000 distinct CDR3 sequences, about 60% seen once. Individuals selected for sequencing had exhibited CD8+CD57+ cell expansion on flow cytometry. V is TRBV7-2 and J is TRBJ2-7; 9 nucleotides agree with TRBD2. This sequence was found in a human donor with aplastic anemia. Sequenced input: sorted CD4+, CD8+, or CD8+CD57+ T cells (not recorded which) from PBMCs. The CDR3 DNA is TGTGCCAGCAGGTCAGCGGGGGGCAATACCTACGAGCAGTACTTC. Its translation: CASRSAGGNTYEQYF.